Each of the 26 T cell receptor beta chains below was sequenced from the same sample in a study of T-cell memory formation after mild COVID-19. TCRdb reanalysed the 5' RACE reads using MiXCR and keeps one entry per CDR3 protein. This table holds just over 150,000 distinct CDR3 sequences, around a third found once. The sample consisted of PBMCs or a T cell subset sorted from them (not recorded which). These receptors originate from an adult woman who had mild COVID-19 (a few samples of this study predate the infection). Cell type and time point are not known.

The CDR3 coding sequence is TGTGCCAGCAGGGGGAACGCGAACACCGGGGAGCTGTTTTTT. This sequence encodes CASRGNANTGELFF. The chain carries TRBV12-3 or TRBV12-4 and TRBJ2-2; D is unresolved. The CDR3 length is 14 residues. Trimming cost V 6 bases and J 0 bases, with 8 bases left between them.

V gene TRBV7-2 combines with J gene TRBJ1-1, with D perhaps matching TRBD1 (6 bases). Germline CDR1 is SGHTA and CDR2 is FQGNSA. Trimming stripped 5 bases from V and 3 bases from J, with 13 bases between. CDR3 length: 14 amino acids. The CDR3: CASSHGQSYTEAFF. The CDR3 nucleotides read TGTGCCAGCAGCCACGGACAGTCTTACACTGAAGCTTTCTTT.

This sequence joins TRBV4-1 and TRBJ1-5; D is unresolved. The germline V and J ends were trimmed by 1 base and 3 bases, with 13 bases remaining between them. Germline V gene sequence: CDR1 MGHRA, CDR2 YSYEKL. The CDR3 is made up of 16 amino acids. The CDR3 sequence: CASSQAPHGINQPQHF. DNA for the CDR3: TGCGCCAGCAGCCAAGCGCCCCATGGGATCAATCAGCCCCAGCATTTT.

This chain uses TRBV20-1 with TRBJ1-2; TRBD1 aligns across 8 bases. After removal of 3 bases from V and 2 bases from J, the junction contained 5 bases not matched to a gene. Germline values: CDR1 DFQATT, CDR2 SNEGSKA (reference sequence). CDR3 length: 14 residues. This CDR3 is CSARLPGGNYGYTF. For the CDR3, the DNA is TGCAGTGCTAGGCTTCCAGGGGGCAACTATGGCTACACCTTC.

The chain links TRBV3-1 to TRBJ1-1; D call uncertain. The CDR3 consists of 14 residues. Trimming removed 0 bases at V and 1 base at J, with 6 bases between. CDR1 and CDR2 (germline): LGHDT, YNNKEL (reference sequence). The CDR3 sequence is CASSQDGRNTEAFF. CDR3 bases: TGTGCCAGCAGCCAAGACGGGAGGAACACTGAAGCTTTCTTT. The full variable domain, in which reference TRBV3-1 and TRBJ1-1 provide the parts outside the CDR3, is DTAVSQTPKYLVTQMGNDKSIKCEQNLGHDTMYWYKQDSKKFLKIMFSYNNKELIINETVPNRFSPKSPDKAHLNLHINSLELGDSAVYFCASSQDGRNTEAFFGQGTRLTVV.

This clonotype was detected a few times. The genes are TRBV6-4 and TRBJ2-2, with 11 positions matching TRBD2. This CDR3 comprises 14 residues. V was pared by 7 bases and J by 3 bases, with 1 base of the junction left unmatched. Germline V gene lookup returns CDR1 MRHNA and CDR2 SNTAGT. The chain's CDR3 is CASKGLADTGELFF. In DNA, the CDR3 is TGTGCCAGCAAGGGACTAGCGGACACCGGGGAGCTGTTTTTT.

The J gene is TRBJ2-7, the V gene TRBV12-3 or TRBV12-4; D gene uncertain. V lost 7 bases and J 0 bases, leaving 10 bases between the germline ends. The CDR3 contains 13 residues. CDR3 sequence (DNA): TGTGCCAGCATCTCAGGAGACTCCTACGAGCAGTACTTC. As protein: CASISGDSYEQYF.

This clonotype was counted between two and nine times. The chain is built from TRBV15 and TRBJ2-4; D remains ambiguous. The V and J ends lost 6 bases and 9 bases respectively, with 9 bases between them. The CDR3 length is 11 residues. CDR1 and CDR2 from the germline V gene are LNHNV and YYDKDF (reference sequence). The CDR3 DNA is TGTGCCACCAGACGTGGTAGCATTCAGTACTTC. Translated, it gives CATRRGSIQYF.

The chain uses TRBV28 and TRBJ1-6; D gene uncertain. Between the trimmed V and J ends, which lost 4 bases and 7 bases, there was a span of 8 bases. CDR1 and CDR2 (germline): MDHEN, SYDVKM. This CDR3 spans 13 amino acids. CDR3 protein: CASSYGKNSPLHF. CDR3 DNA sequence: TGTGCCAGCAGTTACGGAAAGAATTCACCCCTCCACTTT.

The gene calls are TRBV10-3 and TRBJ1-2; unclear D gene. Germline lookup yields CDR1 ENHRY and CDR2 SYGVKD. The CDR3 spans 11 residues. V was trimmed by 4 bases and J by 3 bases, leaving 3 bases between them. This CDR3 reads CAISAHYGYTF. CDR3 DNA: TGTGCCATCAGTGCCCACTATGGCTACACCTTC.

The chain couples TRBV20-1 to TRBJ2-3; D perhaps matches TRBD1 (6 bases). Trimming took 3 bases from V and 5 from J, leaving 18 bases between them. Per the germline V gene, CDR1 is DFQATT and CDR2 is SNEGSKA (reference sequence). The CDR3 length is 15 residues. Here the CDR3 reads CSARTRGPLGDTQYF. The CDR3 DNA follows: TGCAGTGCTAGGACCAGGGGACCCCTGGGAGATACGCAGTATTTT.

The V and J genes are TRBV4-2 and TRBJ2-1, with D possibly being TRBD2 (6 bases). Germline-derived CDR1 and CDR2 are LGHNA and YNFKEQ. V lost 4 bases and J lost 5, with 9 bases in between. The CDR3 has 13 residues. The CDR3 protein is CASSPWGDNEQFF. For the CDR3, the DNA is TGTGCCAGCAGCCCCTGGGGGGACAATGAGCAGTTCTTC.

This clonotype has only a few counts. The chain joins TRBV7-9 to TRBJ2-1; 11 bases line up with TRBD2. V was clipped by 5 bases and J by 5 bases; unmatched bases: 8. Germline V gives CDR1 SEHNR, CDR2 FQNEAQ (reference sequence). The CDR3 is made up of 16 amino acids. The CDR3 nucleotides read TGTGCCAGCAGCCTCCGGACTAGCGGGCTCGACAATGAGCAGTTCTTC. Protein: CASSLRTSGLDNEQFF.

This clonotype occurred a few times. This chain uses TRBV7-3 with TRBJ2-3; D unclear. Germline values: CDR1 SGHTA, CDR2 FQGTGA. The CDR3 runs 14 residues. V gave up 3 bases and J gave up 4 bases, with 11 bases separating them. Here the CDR3 DNA reads TGTGCCAGCAGCTTTAACGTGCTCCCAGATACGCAGTATTTT. Encoded protein: CASSFNVLPDTQYF.

This clonotype was counted between two and nine times. The chain couples TRBV12-3 or TRBV12-4 to TRBJ1-1; no definite D call. The germline V and J ends were trimmed by 7 bases and 1 base, with 10 bases remaining between them. There are 13 residues in the CDR3. In nucleotides, the CDR3 is TGTGCCAGCAAGATTCTGGCGAACACTGAAGCTTTCTTT. Residues: CASKILANTEAFF.

The table lists this clonotype with a few counts. This sequence joins TRBV5-1 and TRBJ2-5, with D uncertain. Germline lookup yields CDR1 SGHRS and CDR2 YFSETQ. The CDR3 spans 13 residues. Trimming pared 3 bases from V and 0 bases from J, leaving 6 bases between. The CDR3, as DNA: TGCGCCAGCAGCTGGCAGTACCAAGAGACCCAGTACTTC. Translating it yields CASSWQYQETQYF.

This clonotype was seen only a few times. This chain connects TRBV9 to TRBJ1-6, with 7 bases matching TRBD1. Germline V CDR1 and CDR2: SGDLS, YYNGEE. The length of the CDR3 is 15 residues. The junction had 9 bases not matched to a gene; V was cut back by 3 bases and J by 9 bases. CDR3 DNA sequence: TGTGCCAGCAGCGGACAACAGGGGAGGGGTTCACCCCTCCACTTT. It translates to CASSGQQGRGSPLHF.

A few counts support this clonotype. This chain connects TRBV20-1 to TRBJ2-2; TRBD2 might be the D (6 bases). The CDR3 is made up of 15 amino acids. Germline CDR1 and CDR2: DFQATT and SNEGSKA (reference sequence). V gave up 1 base and J gave up 1 base, with 10 bases separating them. The CDR3 DNA is TGCAGTGCTAGAGGGCGGGGTGGGAACACCGGGGAGCTGTTTTTT. Translating it yields CSARGRGGNTGELFF.

This clonotype was recorded a few times. This chain uses TRBV30 with TRBJ2-7; TRBD2 matches at 11 bases. This CDR3 is 17 amino acids long. J was trimmed by 0 bases and V by 2 bases; bases with no gene match: 9. Germline V gene lookup returns CDR1 GTSNPN and CDR2 SVGIG (reference sequence). The CDR3 nucleotides read TGTGCCTGGAGTTCTTCCCGGACTAGCGGGTACTCCTACGAGCAGTACTTC. Translation gives CAWSSSRTSGYSYEQYF. Drawing the rest from reference TRBV30 and TRBJ2-7, the complete variable domain is SQTIHQWPATLVQPVGSPLSLECTVEGTSNPNLYWYRQAAGRGLQLLFYSVGIGQISSEVPQNLSASRPQDRQFILSSKKLLLSDSGFYLCAWSSSRTSGYSYEQYFGPGTRLTVT.

This clonotype was detected a few times. This sequence joins TRBV5-1 and TRBJ1-1; 7 nucleotides agree with TRBD1. Germline CDR1 is SGHRS and CDR2 is YFSETQ. The ends lost 4 bases at V and 0 bases at J; junction bases unmatched: 3. The CDR3 is 14 residues long. CDR3 sequence reads: CASSVDRMNTEAFF. CDR3 DNA: TGCGCCAGCAGCGTGGACAGGATGAACACTGAAGCTTTCTTT.

In its sample, this clonotype was seen a few times. V and J are TRBV20-1 and TRBJ1-4; maybe TRBD1 (5 bases). CDR1 is DFQATT, CDR2 SNEGSKA, per germline (reference sequence). The V and J ends lost 0 bases and 8 bases respectively, with 22 bases between them. The CDR3 contains 17 residues. The CDR3 DNA is TGCAGTGCTAGAGAGAAAACTCTTGGGACGTTTGTGGAAAAACTGTTTTTT. This gives the protein CSAREKTLGTFVEKLFF.

Here the CDR3 DNA reads TGCAGCGTTGAAGATGGCACAGATACGCAGTATTTT. This gives the protein CSVEDGTDTQYF. V and J are TRBV29-1 and TRBJ2-3; D not certain. The CDR3 covers 12 residues. Between the trimmed V and J ends, which lost 0 bases and 1 base, there was a span of 2 bases. Germline V CDR1 and CDR2: SQVTM, ANQGSEA.

This chain links TRBV5-1 with TRBJ2-7; the D gene is possibly TRBD2 (6 bases). The V end was cut by 4 bases, the J end by 5 bases, with 19 bases between. This CDR3 is built from 15 residues. The germline CDR1 and CDR2 sequences are SGHRS and YFSETQ. The CDR3 loop is CASSKAGTFNDEQYF. CDR3 nucleotides: TGCGCCAGCAGCAAGGCGGGGACTTTTAACGACGAGCAGTACTTC.

J is TRBJ2-7 and V is TRBV10-3; 7 bases align to TRBD1. The CDR3 has 14 residues. V gave up 6 bases and J gave up 2 bases; unmatched junction bases: 7. Germline lookup yields CDR1 ENHRY and CDR2 SYGVKD. The CDR3 DNA sequence: TGTGCCATCAGCCCCGGACAGGAGACCTACGAGCAGTACTTC. Translating it yields CAISPGQETYEQYF.

J is TRBJ2-7 and V is TRBV13, with 7 bases that match TRBD2. Germline V gene lookup returns CDR1 PRHDT and CDR2 FYEKMQ (reference sequence). J was trimmed by 5 bases and V by 3 bases; bases with no gene match: 4. The CDR3 length is 13 residues. CDR3 DNA: TGTGCCAGCAGCTTGTATGGGGGGGACGAGCAGTACTTC. Translating gives CASSLYGGDEQYF.

This clonotype was seen more than once but under ten times. The rearrangement links TRBV24-1 to TRBJ2-7; either TRBD1 or TRBD2 may fit D (5 bases each). Germline-derived CDR1 and CDR2 are KGHDR and SFDVKD. This CDR3 region has 15 residues. Trimming left V 4 bases short and J 5 bases short, with 17 bases between. Written as DNA, the CDR3 is TGTGCCACCAGTGACTCGGGACGGGGAACGGACGAGCAGTACTTC. Translating it yields CATSDSGRGTDEQYF.